One sample yielded the 10 T cell receptor beta chains listed below, sequenced in a study of blood T cell repertoires in COVID-19. The table came from immunoSEQ multiplex PCR; TCRdb's copy has only in-frame clones and leaves some out. The sample carries hundreds of thousands of clones, roughly 89% recorded once. Sequenced material: PBMCs or T cells enriched from blood (not recorded which). These receptor sequences come from a man younger than 45 who had been exposed to COVID-19.

V is TRBV27 and J is TRBJ2-2; D is undetermined. This CDR3 contains 15 residues. The V gene lost 5 bases and the J gene lost 0 bases, with 10 bases spanning the gap. Germline CDR1 and CDR2: MNHEY and SMNVEV (reference sequence). CDR3 bases: TGTGCCAGCAGTATGAGTCCGACGAACACCGGGGAGCTGTTTTTT. This gives the protein CASSMSPTNTGELFF.

The rearrangement joins TRBV4-3 to TRBJ2-1; the D gene is possibly TRBD2 (7 bases). Trimming pared 4 bases from V and 5 bases from J, leaving 18 bases between. Germline V gene sequence: CDR1 LGHNA, CDR2 YSLEER. This CDR3 region has 16 residues. The CDR3 here is CASSLGAGAPNNEQFF. CDR3 DNA sequence: TGCGCCAGCAGCCTCGGCGCGGGGGCACCTAACAATGAGCAGTTCTTC.

The rearrangement links TRBV11-2 to TRBJ2-5, with D possibly TRBD1 on 5 matching bases. The CDR3 has 15 amino acids. The V gene's germline CDR1 is SGHAT and CDR2 FQNNGV. Trimming stripped 4 bases from V and 4 bases from J, with 16 bases between. CDR3: CASSSTRVSGETQYF. The CDR3 bases are TGTGCCAGCAGCTCAACCAGGGTTTCGGGAGAGACCCAGTACTTC.

The genes are TRBV7-3 and TRBJ1-2; possible D gene TRBD1, 6 bases. The V end lost 1 base, the J end lost 4 bases, and 10 bases lay between the germline ends. Germline V CDR1 and CDR2: SGHTA, FQGTGA. This CDR3 has 14 residues. The DNA of the CDR3 is TGTGCCAGCAGCTTAAAATCACAGGGCTATGGCTACACCTTC. It codes for CASSLKSQGYGYTF.

This chain joins TRBV12-3 or TRBV12-4 and TRBJ2-1; tentative D call: TRBD2 (6 bases). Trimming cost V 2 bases and J 8 bases, with 7 bases left between them. CDR3 length: 12 residues. The DNA of the CDR3 is TGTGCCAGCAGTTTATGGGGGGATGAGCAGTTCTTC. Its protein is CASSLWGDEQFF.

V usage is TRBV27 and J usage is TRBJ1-1; D not certain. The CDR3 has 14 residues. Deletions cut 0 bases from V and 6 bases from J, with 11 bases between. Germline values: CDR1 MNHEY, CDR2 SMNVEV (reference sequence). The CDR3 is CASSLSAGSPEAFF. Here the CDR3 DNA reads TGTGCCAGCAGTTTATCGGCGGGGTCCCCTGAAGCTTTCTTT.

The count of this clone is one. The gene calls are TRBV14 and TRBJ2-1, with a possible D match to TRBD2 (6 bases). V was cut by 0 bases and J by 7 bases, with 10 bases left in between. Germline V CDR1 and CDR2: SGHDN, FVKESK. The CDR3 runs 14 residues. CDR3: CASSQEAGRNEQFF. CDR3 nucleotides: TGTGCCAGCAGCCAAGAGGCGGGGAGGAATGAGCAGTTCTTC.

This chain links TRBV19 with TRBJ2-7, with TRBD1 identical over 8 bases. Germline assignment: CDR1 LNHDA and CDR2 SQIVND (reference sequence). This CDR3 has 15 amino acids. V shed 6 bases and J 0 bases; nucleotides not matched to a gene: 7. CDR3 bases: TGTGCCAGTAGCCAGGGACAGGTGAGCTCCTACGAGCAGTACTTC. This codes for CASSQGQVSSYEQYF.

This chain uses TRBV10-3 with TRBJ2-2, with 10 bases identical to TRBD2. The germline V gene has CDR1 ENHRY and CDR2 SYGVKD. The CDR3 length is 15 residues. V dropped 8 bases and J dropped 0; count of bases not matched to a gene: 3. CDR3 region: CAIGLAGANTGELFF. The CDR3 region has the DNA TGTGCCATCGGTCTAGCGGGGGCGAACACCGGGGAGCTGTTTTTT.

The chain has TRBV2 and TRBJ1-1; D unresolved. V was cut by 1 base and J by 1 base, with 4 bases left in between. The CDR3 extends over 13 amino acids. Per the germline V gene, CDR1 is SNHLY and CDR2 is FYNNEI. The CDR3 is CASSEDWNTEAFF. CDR3 coding DNA: TGTGCCAGCAGTGAAGACTGGAACACTGAAGCTTTCTTT.